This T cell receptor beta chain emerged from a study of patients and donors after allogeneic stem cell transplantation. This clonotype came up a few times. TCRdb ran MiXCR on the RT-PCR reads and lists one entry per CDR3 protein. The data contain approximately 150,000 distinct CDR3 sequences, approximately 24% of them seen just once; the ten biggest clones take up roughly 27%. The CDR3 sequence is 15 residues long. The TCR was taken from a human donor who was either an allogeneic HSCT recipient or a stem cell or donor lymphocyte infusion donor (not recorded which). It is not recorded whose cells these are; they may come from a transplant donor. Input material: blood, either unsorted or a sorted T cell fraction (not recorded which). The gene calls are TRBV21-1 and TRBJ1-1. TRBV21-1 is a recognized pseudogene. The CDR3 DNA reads TGTGCCAGCAGCAAACAGGGCCGGAGGGACACTGAAGCTTTCTTT. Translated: CASSKQGRRDTEAFF.